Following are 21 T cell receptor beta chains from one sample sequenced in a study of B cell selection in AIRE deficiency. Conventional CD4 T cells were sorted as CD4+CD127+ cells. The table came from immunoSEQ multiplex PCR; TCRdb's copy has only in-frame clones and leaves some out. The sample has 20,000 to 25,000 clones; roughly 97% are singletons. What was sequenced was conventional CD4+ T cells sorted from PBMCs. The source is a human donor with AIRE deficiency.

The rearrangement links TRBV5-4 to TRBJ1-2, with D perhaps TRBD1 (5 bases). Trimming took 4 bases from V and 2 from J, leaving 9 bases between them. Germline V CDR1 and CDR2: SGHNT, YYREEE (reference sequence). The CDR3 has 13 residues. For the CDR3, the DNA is TGTGCCAGCAGCGACGGGGGGAACTATGGCTACACCTTC. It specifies CASSDGGNYGYTF.

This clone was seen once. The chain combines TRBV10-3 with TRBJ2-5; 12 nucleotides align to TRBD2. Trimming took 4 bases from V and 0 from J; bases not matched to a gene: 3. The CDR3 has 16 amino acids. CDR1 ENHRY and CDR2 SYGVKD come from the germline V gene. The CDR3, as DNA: TGTGCCATCAGTGGTGGACTAGCGGGGAACCAAGAGACCCAGTACTTC. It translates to CAISGGLAGNQETQYF.

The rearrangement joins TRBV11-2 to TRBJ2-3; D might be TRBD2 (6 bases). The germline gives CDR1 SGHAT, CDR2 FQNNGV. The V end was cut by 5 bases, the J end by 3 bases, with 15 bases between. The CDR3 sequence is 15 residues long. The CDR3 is CASSTTGLTTDTQYF. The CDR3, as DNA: TGTGCCAGCAGCACAACGGGACTGACAACAGATACGCAGTATTTT.

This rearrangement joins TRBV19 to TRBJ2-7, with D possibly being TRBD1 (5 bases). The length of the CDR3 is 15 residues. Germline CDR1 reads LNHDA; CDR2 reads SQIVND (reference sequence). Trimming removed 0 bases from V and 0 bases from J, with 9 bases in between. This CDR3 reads CASSIEAGISYEQYF. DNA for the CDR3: TGTGCCAGTAGTATAGAGGCAGGGATCTCCTACGAGCAGTACTTC.

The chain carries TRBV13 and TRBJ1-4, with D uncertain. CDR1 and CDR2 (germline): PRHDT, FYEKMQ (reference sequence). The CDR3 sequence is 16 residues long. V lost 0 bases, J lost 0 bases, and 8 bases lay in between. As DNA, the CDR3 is TGTGCCAGCAGCTTAGGCCGGCAGCCAACTAATGAAAAACTGTTTTTT. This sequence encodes CASSLGRQPTNEKLFF. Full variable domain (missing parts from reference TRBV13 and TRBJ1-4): AAGVIQSPRHLIKEKRETATLKCYPIPRHDTVYWYQQGPGQDPQFLISFYEKMQSDKGSIPDRFSAQQFSDYHSELNMSSLELGDSALYFCASSLGRQPTNEKLFFGSGTQLSVL.

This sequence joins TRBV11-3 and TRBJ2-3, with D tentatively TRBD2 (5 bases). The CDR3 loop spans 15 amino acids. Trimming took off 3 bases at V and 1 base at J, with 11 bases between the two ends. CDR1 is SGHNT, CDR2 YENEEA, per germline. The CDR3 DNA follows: TGTGCCAGCAGCTTCGCGGCGGGTCGCACAGATACGCAGTATTTT. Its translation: CASSFAAGRTDTQYF.

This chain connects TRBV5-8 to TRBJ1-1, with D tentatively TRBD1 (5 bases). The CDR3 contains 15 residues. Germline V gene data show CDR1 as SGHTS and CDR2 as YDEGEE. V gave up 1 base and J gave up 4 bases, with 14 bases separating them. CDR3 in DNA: TGTGCCAGCAGCTTGTCCTGGCCAGGGCTCACTGAAGCTTTCTTT. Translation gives CASSLSWPGLTEAFF.

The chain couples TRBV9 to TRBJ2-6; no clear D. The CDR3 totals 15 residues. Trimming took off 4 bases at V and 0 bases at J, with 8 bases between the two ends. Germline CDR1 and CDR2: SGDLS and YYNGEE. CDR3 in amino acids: CASSPLYSGANVLTF. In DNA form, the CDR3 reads TGTGCCAGCAGCCCGCTCTACTCTGGGGCCAACGTCCTGACTTTC.

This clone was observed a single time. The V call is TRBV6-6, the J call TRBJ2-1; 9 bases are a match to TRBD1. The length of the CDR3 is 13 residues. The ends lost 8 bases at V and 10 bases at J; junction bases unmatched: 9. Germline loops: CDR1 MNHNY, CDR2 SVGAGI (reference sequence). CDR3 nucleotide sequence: TGTGCCAGCCGGGACAGGGTCCTTTGGGAGCAGTTCTTC. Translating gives CASRDRVLWEQFF.

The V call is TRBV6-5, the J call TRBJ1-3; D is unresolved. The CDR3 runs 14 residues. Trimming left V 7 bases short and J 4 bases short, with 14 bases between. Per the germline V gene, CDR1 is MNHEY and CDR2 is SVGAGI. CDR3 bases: TGTGCCAGCAAATTAGGGCTCTCAGGAAACACCATATATTTT. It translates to CASKLGLSGNTIYF.

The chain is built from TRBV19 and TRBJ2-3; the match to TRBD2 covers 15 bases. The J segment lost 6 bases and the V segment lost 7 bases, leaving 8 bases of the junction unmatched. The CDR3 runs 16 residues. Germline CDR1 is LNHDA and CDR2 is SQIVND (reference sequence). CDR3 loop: CASNSRTSGRGDTQYF. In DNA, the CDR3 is TGTGCCAGTAACTCCCGGACTAGCGGGAGGGGGGATACGCAGTATTTT.

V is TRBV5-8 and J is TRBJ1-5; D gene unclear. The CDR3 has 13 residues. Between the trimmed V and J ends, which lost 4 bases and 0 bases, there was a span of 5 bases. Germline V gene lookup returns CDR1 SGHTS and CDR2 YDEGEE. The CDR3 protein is CASSVDSNQPQHF. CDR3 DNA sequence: TGTGCCAGCAGCGTGGATAGCAATCAGCCCCAGCATTTT.

CDR3: CASSDLGSGYPYTDTQYF. As DNA, the CDR3 is TGTGCCAGCAGTGATTTGGGGAGCGGATACCCCTACACAGATACGCAGTATTTT. The J gene is TRBJ2-3, the V gene TRBV25-1, with D perhaps matching TRBD2 (5 bases). V shed 3 bases and J shed 2 bases, with 21 bases lying between them. The CDR3 sequence is 18 residues long. Germline loops: CDR1 MGHDK, CDR2 SYGVNS.

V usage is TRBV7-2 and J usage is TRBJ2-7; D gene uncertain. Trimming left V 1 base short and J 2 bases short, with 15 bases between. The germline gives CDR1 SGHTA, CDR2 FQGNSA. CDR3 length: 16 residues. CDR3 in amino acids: CASSLGFWGGTYEQYF. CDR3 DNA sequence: TGTGCCAGCAGCTTAGGTTTTTGGGGTGGGACCTACGAGCAGTACTTC.

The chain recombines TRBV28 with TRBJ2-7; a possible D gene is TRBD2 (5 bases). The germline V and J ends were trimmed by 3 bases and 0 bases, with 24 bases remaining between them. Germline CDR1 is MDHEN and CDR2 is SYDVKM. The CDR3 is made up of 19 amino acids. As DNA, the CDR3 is TGTGCCAGCAGTTTGGACTTACCCGACACCGGGGTGGACTCCTACGAGCAGTACTTC. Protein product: CASSLDLPDTGVDSYEQYF.

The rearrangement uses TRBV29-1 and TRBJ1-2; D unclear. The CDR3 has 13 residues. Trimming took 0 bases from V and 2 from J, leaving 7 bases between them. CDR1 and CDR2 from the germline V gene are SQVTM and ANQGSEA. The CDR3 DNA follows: TGCAGCGTTGAAGAGCGTGTAAACTATGGCTACACCTTC. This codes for CSVEERVNYGYTF.

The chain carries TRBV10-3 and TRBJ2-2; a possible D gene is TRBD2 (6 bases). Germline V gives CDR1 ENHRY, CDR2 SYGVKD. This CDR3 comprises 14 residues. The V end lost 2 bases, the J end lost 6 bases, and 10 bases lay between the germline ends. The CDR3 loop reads CAISESGGAGELFF. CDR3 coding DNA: TGTGCCATCAGTGAGAGCGGAGGGGCCGGGGAGCTGTTTTTT.

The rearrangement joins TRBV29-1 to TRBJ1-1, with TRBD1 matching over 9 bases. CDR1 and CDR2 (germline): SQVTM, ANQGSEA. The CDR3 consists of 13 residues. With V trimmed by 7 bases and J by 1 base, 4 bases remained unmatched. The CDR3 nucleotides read TGCAGCGCAACGGGACAGGGGAACACTGAAGCTTTCTTT. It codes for CSATGQGNTEAFF.

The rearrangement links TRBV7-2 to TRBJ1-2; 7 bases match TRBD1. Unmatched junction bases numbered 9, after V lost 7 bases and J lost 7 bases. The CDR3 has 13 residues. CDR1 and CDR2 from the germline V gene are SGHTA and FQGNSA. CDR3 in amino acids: CASTRDREGGYTF. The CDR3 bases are TGTGCCAGCACCAGAGACAGGGAGGGTGGCTACACCTTC.

CDR3 in DNA: TGTGCCAGCAGCTTGGCGCGAACAGGGATGAACACTGAAGCTTTCTTT. This gives the protein CASSLARTGMNTEAFF. J is TRBJ1-1 and V is TRBV7-9; maybe TRBD1 (6 bases). Germline V lookup: CDR1 SEHNR, CDR2 FQNEAQ (reference sequence). The ends were cut back, 3 bases at V and 0 bases at J, with 14 bases in the middle. The CDR3 is 16 amino acids. Using reference TRBV7-9 and TRBJ1-1 for the parts outside the CDR3, the full variable domain is DTGVSQNPRHKITKRGQNVTFRCDPISEHNRLYWYRQTLGQGPEFLTYFQNEAQLEKSRLLSDRFSAERPKGSFSTLEIQRTEQGDSAMYLCASSLARTGMNTEAFFGQGTRLTVV.

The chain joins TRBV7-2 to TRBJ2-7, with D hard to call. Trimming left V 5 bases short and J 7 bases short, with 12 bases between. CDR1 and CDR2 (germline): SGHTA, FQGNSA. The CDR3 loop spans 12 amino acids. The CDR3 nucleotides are TGTGCCAGCAGCCTCCTGGGCCCGGAGCAGTACTTC. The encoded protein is CASSLLGPEQYF.